Listed below are T cell receptor beta chains from one sample, sequenced in a study of T-cell memory formation after mild COVID-19. TCRdb re-analysed the 5' RACE reads in MiXCR, keeping a single row per CDR3 protein. This table has 350,000 to 450,000 distinct CDR3 sequences, approximately 24% appearing once. Sequencing used PBMCs or a T cell subset sorted from them (not recorded which). These receptors were collected from an adult woman who had mild COVID-19 (a few samples of this study predate the infection). Cell type and time point are not known. Each CDR3 is given with its conserved first and last residue. The D gene is left open where the match is weak. Only part of the rows carry a size: once, few, many, or a class if the clone is expanded.

size	V	J	D	DNA	CDR3
NA	TRBV19	TRBJ2-2	NA	TGTGCCAGTAGTACTCGACAGTCCGGTGGCACCGGGGAGCTGTTTTTT	CASSTRQSGGTGELFF
few	TRBV28	TRBJ2-7	TRBD1	TGTGCCAGCAGTTTAAACAGGGGTAACTACGAGCAGTACTTC	CASSLNRGNYEQYF
few	TRBV7-9	TRBJ2-3	NA	TGTGCCAGCAGATACCTTCAGGGGAGTGCGTCAGATACGCAGTATTTT	CASRYLQGSASDTQYF
NA	TRBV27	TRBJ1-1	TRBD1	TGTGCCAGCAGACCGGGACAGGGTCACGCTTTCTTT	CASRPGQGHAFF
NA	TRBV7-9	TRBJ1-1	NA	TGTGCCAGCAGCTTTGCTCAGGGAACTAACACTGAAGCTTTCTTT	CASSFAQGTNTEAFF
NA	TRBV11-2	TRBJ2-3	TRBD1	TGTGCCAGCAGCCCGGACAGGGCACGCACAGATACGCAGTATTTT	CASSPDRARTDTQYF
NA	TRBV7-6	TRBJ2-3	TRBD2	TGTGCCAGCAGTCAAACGGGGGGACCCACAGATACGCAGTATTTT	CASSQTGGPTDTQYF
few	TRBV18	TRBJ1-1	NA	TGTGCCAGCTCACCACCGAACTTTGACACTGAAGCTTTCTTT	CASSPPNFDTEAFF
NA	TRBV5-1	TRBJ2-7	NA	TGCGCCAGCAGCTCGGACACAAACTCCTACGAGCAGTACTTC	CASSSDTNSYEQYF
few	TRBV14	TRBJ1-3	NA	TGTGCCAGCAGCCAGTCCGGGGTCTACGGAAACACCATATATTTT	CASSQSGVYGNTIYF
NA	TRBV6-6	TRBJ1-3	NA	TGTGCCAGCAGTCCAGGGTCCCCGGGGGACACCATATATTTT	CASSPGSPGDTIYF
NA	TRBV27	TRBJ2-7	TRBD2	TGTGCCAGCAGTTTTAGCGGGAGCTCCGGGCAGTACTTC	CASSFSGSSGQYF
few	TRBV5-1	TRBJ1-2	TRBD1	TGCGCCAGCAGCCCGGGGACAGGGGGCGGCTACACCTTC	CASSPGTGGGYTF